This T cell receptor (beta chain) appears in the sequencing data of a study of blood T cell repertoires in COVID-19. Data came from immunoSEQ multiplex PCR; TCRdb stores just in-frame clones and leaves some out. The table has over 250,000 clones, more than 85% seen once; the top ten hold roughly 9%. This clone was seen once. The CDR3 is 17 residues long. Germline V gene lookup returns CDR1 SEHNR and CDR2 FQNEAQ (reference sequence). Germline trimming cut 1 base from V and 4 bases from J; bases unmatched to any gene: 9. This receptor was taken from a man between 40 and 49 years old who had recovered from COVID-19. Sequencing was done on a sample of PBMCs or T cells enriched from blood (not recorded which). This chain joins TRBV7-9 and TRBJ2-3; 9 nucleotides agree with TRBD1. The CDR3 is CASSLGYRTGVADTQYF. CDR3 DNA: TGTGCCAGCAGCTTAGGATATAGGACAGGGGTCGCAGATACGCAGTATTTT.